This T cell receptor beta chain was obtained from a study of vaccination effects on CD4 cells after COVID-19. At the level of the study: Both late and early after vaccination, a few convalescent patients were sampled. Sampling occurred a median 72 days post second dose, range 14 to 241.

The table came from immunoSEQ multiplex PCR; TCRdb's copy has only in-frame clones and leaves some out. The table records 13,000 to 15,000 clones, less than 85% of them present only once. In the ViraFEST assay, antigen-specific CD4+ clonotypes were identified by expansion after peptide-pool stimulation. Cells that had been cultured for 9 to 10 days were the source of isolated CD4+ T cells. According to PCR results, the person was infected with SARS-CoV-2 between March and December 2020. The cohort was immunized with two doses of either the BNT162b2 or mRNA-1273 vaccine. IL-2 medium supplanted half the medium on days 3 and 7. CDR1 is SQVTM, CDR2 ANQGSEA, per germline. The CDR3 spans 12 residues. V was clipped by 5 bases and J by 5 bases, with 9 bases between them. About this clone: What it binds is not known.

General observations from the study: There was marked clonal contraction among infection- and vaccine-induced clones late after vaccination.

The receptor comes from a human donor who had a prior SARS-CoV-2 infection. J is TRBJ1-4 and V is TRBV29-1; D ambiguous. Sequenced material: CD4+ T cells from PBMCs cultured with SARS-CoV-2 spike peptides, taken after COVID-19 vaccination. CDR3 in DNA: TGCAGCGTTCGAAACCAAAATGAAAAACTGTTTTTT. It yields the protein CSVRNQNEKLFF.